This T cell receptor (beta chain) was found in a study of shared T cell receptors in the human thymus. CDR1 and CDR2 from the germline V gene are MDHEN and SYDVKM. Germline trimming cut 6 bases from V and 2 bases from J; bases unmatched to any gene: 7. This CDR3 is 14 amino acids long. TCRdb's copy holds only in-frame clones and misses some; the assay was immunoSEQ multiplex PCR. The sample has some 660,000 clones, approximately 89% seen once. This sample also belongs to another study, concerning human thymus T cells. This second study notes: Corrective cardiac surgery supplied the resected thymus tissue.

The J gene is TRBJ2-7, the V gene TRBV28; 7 bases line up with TRBD1. Sequenced input: thymocytes. The clonotype originates from a boy in the first two years of life with a congenital heart defect. CDR3 nucleotide sequence: TGTGCCAGCAGCGTGGGACAGCTTACCTACGAGCAGTACTTC. It specifies CASSVGQLTYEQYF.